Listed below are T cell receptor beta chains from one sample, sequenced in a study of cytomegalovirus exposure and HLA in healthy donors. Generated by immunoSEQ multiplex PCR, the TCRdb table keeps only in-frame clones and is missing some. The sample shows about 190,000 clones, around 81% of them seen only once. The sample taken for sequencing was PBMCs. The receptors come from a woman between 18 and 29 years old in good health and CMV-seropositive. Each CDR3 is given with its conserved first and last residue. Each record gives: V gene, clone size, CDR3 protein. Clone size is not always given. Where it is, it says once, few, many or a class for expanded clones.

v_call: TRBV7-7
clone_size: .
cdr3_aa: CASSLAKGLQETQYF

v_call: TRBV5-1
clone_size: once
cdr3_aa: CASSSGGSYGYTF

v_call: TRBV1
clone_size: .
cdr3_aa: CTSSQDKEDGAYEQYF

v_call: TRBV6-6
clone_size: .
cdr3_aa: CASSHRGVASYEQYF

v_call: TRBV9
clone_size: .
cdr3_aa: CASSLAGDNNEQFF

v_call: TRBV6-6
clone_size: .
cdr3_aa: CASSVTGMINQPQHF

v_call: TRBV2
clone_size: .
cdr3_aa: CASSEGAGGYEQYF

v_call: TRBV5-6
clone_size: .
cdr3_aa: CASSLGGQRGGPGELFF

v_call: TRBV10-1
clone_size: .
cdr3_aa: CASSVTGRAQYF

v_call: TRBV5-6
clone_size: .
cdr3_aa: CASTTSGVHEQFF

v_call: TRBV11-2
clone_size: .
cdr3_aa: CASGRGGGNEQFF

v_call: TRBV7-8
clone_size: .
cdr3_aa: CASSLTRSVNNEQFF

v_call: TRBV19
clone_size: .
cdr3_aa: CASSPTLGAEQYF

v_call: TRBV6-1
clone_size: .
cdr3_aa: CTLGLLGYEQYF

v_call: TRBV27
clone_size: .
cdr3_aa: CASSTRRGLNQPQHF

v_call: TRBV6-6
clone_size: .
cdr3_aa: CASSRDGGQYF

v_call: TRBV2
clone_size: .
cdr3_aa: CASMGGLSSGNTIYF

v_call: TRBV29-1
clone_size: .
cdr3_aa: CSVTGKGMVNEQFF

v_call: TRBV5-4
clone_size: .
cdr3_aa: CASSLSGGGQPQHF

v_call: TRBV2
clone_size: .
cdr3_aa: CASTRDFQETQYF

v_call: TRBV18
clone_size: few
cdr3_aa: CASSPRADSYNEQFF

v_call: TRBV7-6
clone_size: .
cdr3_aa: CASSLGTGTGSYEQYF

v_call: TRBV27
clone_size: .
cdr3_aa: CASSHRSNEKLFF

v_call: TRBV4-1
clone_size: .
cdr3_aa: CASSQELAGAPPSYNEQFF

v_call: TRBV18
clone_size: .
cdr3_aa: CASSPRQLSSYNSPLHF

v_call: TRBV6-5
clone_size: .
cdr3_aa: CASSYDSTITYEQYF